The clone carrying this T cell receptor (beta chain) was counted between two and nine times. Template-switching 5'RACE yielded the TCR cDNA; a universal primer site and UMIs were added in the process. TCRdb reanalysed the 5' RACE reads using MiXCR and keeps one entry per CDR3 protein. The data hold 300,000 to 350,000 distinct CDR3 sequences, with around 4.5% observed a single time. These data belong to a study of T cells after yellow fever vaccination. Germline assignment: CDR1 SNHLY and CDR2 FYNNEI. Trimming took 4 bases from V and 5 from J, leaving 14 bases between them. The CDR3 is made up of 14 amino acids.

The genes are TRBV2 and TRBJ1-2; D is ambiguous. This clonotype was sampled from a man in his late teens or twenties who received the YFV17D yellow fever vaccine. Sequenced material: PBMCs, taken 15 days after the yellow fever booster vaccination. The CDR3 reads CASSVRLGAYGYTF. In DNA form, the CDR3 reads TGTGCCAGCAGTGTAAGGCTGGGAGCTTATGGCTACACCTTC.